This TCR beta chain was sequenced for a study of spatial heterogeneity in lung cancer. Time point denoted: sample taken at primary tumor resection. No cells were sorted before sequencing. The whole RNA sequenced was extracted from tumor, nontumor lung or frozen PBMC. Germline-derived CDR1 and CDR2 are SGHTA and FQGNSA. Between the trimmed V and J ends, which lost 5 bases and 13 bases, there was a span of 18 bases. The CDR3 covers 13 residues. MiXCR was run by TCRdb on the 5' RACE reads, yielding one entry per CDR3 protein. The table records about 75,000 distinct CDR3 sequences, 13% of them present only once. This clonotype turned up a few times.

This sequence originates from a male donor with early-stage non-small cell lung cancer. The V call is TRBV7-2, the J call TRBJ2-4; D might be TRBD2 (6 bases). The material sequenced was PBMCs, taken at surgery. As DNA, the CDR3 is TGTGCCAGCAGCGACTACCGGGACTCAAACCAGTACTTC. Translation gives CASSDYRDSNQYF.